Below are 2 T cell receptor beta chains sequenced from a single sample in a study of chemoradiotherapy in HPV16-positive cancers. Repertoires were generated with immunoSEQ multiplex PCR, while TCRdb's copy carries only in-frame clones and drops some. The data hold around 30,000 clones, with roughly 90% observed a single time. The sequencing here drew on blood, taken from a patient who underwent chemoradiotherapy. The receptor source for this set is a human donor with HPV-associated anogenital cancer.

This chain uses TRBV19 with TRBJ1-2; TRBD1 is a possible D gene (6 bases). Trimming removed 5 bases from V and 3 bases from J, with 13 bases in between. The CDR3 runs to 14 residues. Germline CDR1 is LNHDA and CDR2 is SQIVND (reference sequence). The CDR3 spells CASSGRGADYGYTF. CDR3 nucleotides: TGTGCCAGTAGTGGTCGGGGGGCTGACTATGGCTACACCTTC.

The genes are TRBV7-2 and TRBJ1-4, with 9 bases identical to TRBD1. V trimming: 1 base; J trimming: 8 bases; junction bases outside the gene matches: 2. Germline values: CDR1 SGHTA, CDR2 FQGNSA. CDR3 length: 14 amino acids. The CDR3 DNA is TGTGCCAGCAGCTTAGGACAGGGGGTGGAAAAACTGTTTTTT. Translating it yields CASSLGQGVEKLFF.